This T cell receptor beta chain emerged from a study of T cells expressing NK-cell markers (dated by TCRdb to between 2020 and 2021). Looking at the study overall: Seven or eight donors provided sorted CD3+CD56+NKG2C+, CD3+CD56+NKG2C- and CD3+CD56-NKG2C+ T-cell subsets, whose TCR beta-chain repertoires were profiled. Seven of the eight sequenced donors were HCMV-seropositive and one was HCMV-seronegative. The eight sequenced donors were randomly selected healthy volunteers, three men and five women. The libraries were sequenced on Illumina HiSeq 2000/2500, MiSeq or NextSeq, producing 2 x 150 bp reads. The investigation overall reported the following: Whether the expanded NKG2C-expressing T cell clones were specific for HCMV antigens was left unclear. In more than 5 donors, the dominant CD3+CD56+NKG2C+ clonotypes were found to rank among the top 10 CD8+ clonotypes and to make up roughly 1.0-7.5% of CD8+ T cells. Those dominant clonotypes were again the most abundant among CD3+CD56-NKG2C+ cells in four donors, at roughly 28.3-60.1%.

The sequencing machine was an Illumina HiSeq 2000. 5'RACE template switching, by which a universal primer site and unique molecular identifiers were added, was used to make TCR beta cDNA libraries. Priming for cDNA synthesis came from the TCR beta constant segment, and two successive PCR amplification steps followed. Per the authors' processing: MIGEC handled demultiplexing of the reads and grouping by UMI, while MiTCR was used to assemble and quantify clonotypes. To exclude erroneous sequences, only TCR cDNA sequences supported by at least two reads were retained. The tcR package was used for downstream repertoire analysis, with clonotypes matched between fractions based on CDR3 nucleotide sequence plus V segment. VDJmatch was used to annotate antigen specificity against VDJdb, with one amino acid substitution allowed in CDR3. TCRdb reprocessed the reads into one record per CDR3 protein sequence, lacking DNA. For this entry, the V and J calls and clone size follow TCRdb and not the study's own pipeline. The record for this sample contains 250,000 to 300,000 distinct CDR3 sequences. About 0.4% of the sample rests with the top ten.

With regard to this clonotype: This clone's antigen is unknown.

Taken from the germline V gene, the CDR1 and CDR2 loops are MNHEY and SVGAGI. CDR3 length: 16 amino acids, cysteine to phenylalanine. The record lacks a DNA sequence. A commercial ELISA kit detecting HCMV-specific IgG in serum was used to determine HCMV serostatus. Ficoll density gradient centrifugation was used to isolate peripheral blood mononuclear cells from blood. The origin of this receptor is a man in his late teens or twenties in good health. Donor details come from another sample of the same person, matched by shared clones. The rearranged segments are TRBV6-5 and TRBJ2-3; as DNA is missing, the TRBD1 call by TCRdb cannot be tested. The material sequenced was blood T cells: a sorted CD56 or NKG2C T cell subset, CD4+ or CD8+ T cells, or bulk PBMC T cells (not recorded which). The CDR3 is CASSSGTDPSTDTQYF.